Below are 22 T cell receptor beta chains sequenced from a single sample in a study of shared clonotypes between healthy human individuals. Naive CD8 cells lacked CD45RO and underwent positive selection for CCR7, leaving out terminally differentiated effector memory CD45RA+ cells. Here immunoSEQ multiplex PCR was the method, and the copy in TCRdb shows in-frame clones only, minus some. Of 2 million to 2.5 million clones in the sample, about 95% are singletons; the top ten hold 0.85% to 1.3%. Sequencing was done on a sample of naive CD8+ T cells sorted from blood. The receptors shown here come from a man between 18 and 35 years old in good health.

The chain is built from TRBV4-1 and TRBJ2-1; 7 bases align to TRBD2. Germline V gives CDR1 MGHRA, CDR2 YSYEKL. J gave up 3 bases and V 1 base, and 3 bases lay outside the gene matches. The CDR3 is 15 amino acids. In nucleotides, the CDR3 is TGCGCCAGCAGCCAAGCGAGGACTAGCTACAATGAGCAGTTCTTC. Translation: CASSQARTSYNEQFF.

J is TRBJ2-7 and V is TRBV5-1; D unclear. There are 14 residues in the CDR3. Looked up from germline, CDR1 is SGHRS and CDR2 is YFSETQ. Trimming pared 0 bases from V and 2 bases from J, leaving 9 bases between. DNA of the CDR3: TGCGCCAGCAGCTTGGCGGTCGGAGCCTACGAGCAGTACTTC. This gives the protein CASSLAVGAYEQYF.

The genes are TRBV5-4 and TRBJ2-1, with TRBD1 identical over 8 bases. The length of the CDR3 is 14 residues. CDR1 is SGHNT, CDR2 YYREEE, per germline (reference sequence). Trimming at V came to 0 bases and at J to 5 bases, leaving 1 base not matched to a gene. The CDR3 loop is CASSLAQGDNEQFF. In DNA form, the CDR3 reads TGTGCCAGCAGCTTGGCACAGGGGGACAATGAGCAGTTCTTC.

This chain uses TRBV4-1 with TRBJ2-5; TRBD2 is a possible D gene (5 bases). Trimming removed 1 base from V and 1 base from J, with 13 bases in between. This CDR3 is 16 amino acids long. The germline V gene has CDR1 MGHRA and CDR2 YSYEKL. Here the CDR3 reads CASSQVGGAAQETQYF. As DNA, the CDR3 is TGCGCCAGCAGCCAAGTCGGCGGAGCGGCCCAAGAGACCCAGTACTTC.

This clone appeared once. The V call is TRBV27, the J call TRBJ2-7, with D perhaps TRBD2 (6 bases). The V end lost 0 bases, the J end lost 6 bases, and 18 bases lay between the germline ends. The CDR3 runs to 16 residues. CDR1 and CDR2 (germline): MNHEY, SMNVEV (reference sequence). CDR3 protein: CASSLSIASGTFEQYF. CDR3 coding DNA: TGTGCCAGCAGTTTATCGATCGCTTCCGGGACTTTCGAGCAGTACTTC.

The V gene is TRBV2, the J gene TRBJ2-6; D remains ambiguous. The germline V gene has CDR1 SNHLY and CDR2 FYNNEI. V lost 0 bases and J lost 0, with 9 bases in between. The CDR3 is made up of 17 amino acids. DNA of the CDR3: TGTGCCAGCAGTGAAGCGCTTCCAGACTCTGGGGCCAACGTCCTGACTTTC. Residues: CASSEALPDSGANVLTF. Looking up the rest from reference TRBV2 and TRBJ2-6 gives the full variable domain: EPEVTQTPSHQVTQMGQEVILRCVPISNHLYFYWYRQILGQKVEFLVSFYNNEISEKSEIFDDQFSVERPDGSNFTLKIRSTKLEDSAMYFCASSEALPDSGANVLTFGAGSRLTVL.

Comment on this clone: This same CDR3 is encoded by further DNA sequences in the sample. J is TRBJ1-5 and V is TRBV27; D not certain. This CDR3 contains 13 residues. Looked up from germline, CDR1 is MNHEY and CDR2 is SMNVEV (reference sequence). Between the trimmed V and J ends, which lost 3 bases and 4 bases, there was a span of 7 bases. The CDR3 coding sequence is TGTGCCAGCAGTTTGGGCTGGAATCAGCCCCAGCATTTT. Amino acid sequence: CASSLGWNQPQHF.

This chain joins TRBV13 and TRBJ1-1; TRBD1 is a possible D gene (6 bases). V dropped 3 bases and J dropped 5 bases, with 10 bases sitting between them. Germline CDR1 is PRHDT and CDR2 is FYEKMQ (reference sequence). This CDR3 region has 13 residues. The CDR3 here is CASSFRGGTEAFF. CDR3 nucleotide sequence: TGTGCCAGCAGCTTCAGGGGAGGGACTGAAGCTTTCTTT. The variable domain in full, with the rest retrieved from reference TRBV13 and TRBJ1-1, is AAGVIQSPRHLIKEKRETATLKCYPIPRHDTVYWYQQGPGQDPQFLISFYEKMQSDKGSIPDRFSAQQFSDYHSELNMSSLELGDSALYFCASSFRGGTEAFFGQGTRLTVV.

Remarks on this clone: The same CDR3 arises from other DNA sequences in this sample as well. This sequence joins TRBV27 and TRBJ2-7, with TRBD1 matching over 9 bases. V gave up 5 bases and J gave up 1 base; unmatched junction bases: 3. The CDR3 extends over 14 amino acids. Germline assignment: CDR1 MNHEY and CDR2 SMNVEV (reference sequence). This chain's CDR3 is CASSAGTGSYEQYF. The CDR3 DNA reads as TGTGCCAGCAGTGCCGGGACAGGGTCCTACGAGCAGTACTTC.

CDR3 loop: CASSQDITGFYEQYF. The CDR3 DNA reads as TGCGCCAGCAGCCAAGATATCACAGGGTTTTACGAGCAGTACTTC. The gene calls are TRBV4-3 and TRBJ2-7; TRBD1 might be the D (6 bases). The germline V gene has CDR1 LGHNA and CDR2 YSLEER. The CDR3 totals 15 residues. Trimming pared 0 bases from V and 4 bases from J, leaving 13 bases between.

This chain joins TRBV11-2 and TRBJ2-2; D is perhaps TRBD2 (5 bases). This CDR3 region has 15 residues. V was cut by 4 bases and J by 4 bases, with 13 bases left in between. Germline V gives CDR1 SGHAT, CDR2 FQNNGV. CDR3 nucleotide sequence: TGTGCCAGCAGCTCCCCCCGTGGGAGCACCGGGGAGCTGTTTTTT. It codes for CASSSPRGSTGELFF.

The chain couples TRBV27 to TRBJ2-5, with D perhaps matching TRBD1 or TRBD2 (5 bases each). Germline CDR1 reads MNHEY; CDR2 reads SMNVEV (reference sequence). CDR3 length: 14 amino acids. V shed 4 bases and J shed 1 base, with 10 bases lying between them. The CDR3 sequence: CASSSHGAQETQYF. The CDR3 DNA reads as TGTGCCAGCAGTTCCCACGGGGCCCAAGAGACCCAGTACTTC.

CDR3 DNA sequence: TGTGCCAGCAGCTTATTAAAAAGTCCCGCGGAATCCGCCTACAATGAGCAGTTCTTC. Its protein is CASSLLKSPAESAYNEQFF. The V gene is TRBV11-2, the J gene TRBJ2-1, with D hard to call. The germline CDR1 and CDR2 sequences are SGHAT and FQNNGV. This CDR3 contains 19 residues. V was trimmed by 2 bases and J by 2 bases, leaving 22 bases between them.

This chain joins TRBV5-4 and TRBJ1-1; 9 bases are shared with TRBD1. The V segment lost 3 bases and the J segment 0 bases; nucleotides outside the gene matches: 6. This CDR3 has 16 amino acids. The germline CDR1 and CDR2 sequences are SGHNT and YYREEE (reference sequence). CDR3 sequence: CASSWDRVLMNTEAFF. The CDR3 region has the DNA TGTGCCAGCAGCTGGGACAGGGTGCTTATGAACACTGAAGCTTTCTTT.

V gene TRBV27 combines with J gene TRBJ2-1; D may be TRBD2 (6 bases). This CDR3 region has 14 residues. Germline loops: CDR1 MNHEY, CDR2 SMNVEV (reference sequence). Trimming took off 3 bases at V and 9 bases at J, with 15 bases between the two ends. CDR3 bases: TGTGCCAGCAGTTTTGGAGGGCTGGGTGCTGAGCAGTTCTTC. As protein: CASSFGGLGAEQFF.

CDR3 region: CASSHGSSYEQYF. CDR3 nucleotide sequence: TGCGCCAGCAGCCACGGTAGCTCCTACGAGCAGTACTTC. The chain recombines TRBV4-1 with TRBJ2-7; D is unresolved. The CDR3 is made up of 13 amino acids. Looked up from germline, CDR1 is MGHRA and CDR2 is YSYEKL. Trimming removed 3 bases from V and 0 bases from J, with 6 bases in between.

This chain uses TRBV30 with TRBJ2-5, with a possible D match to TRBD1 (5 bases). From germline, CDR1 is GTSNPN and CDR2 SVGIG (reference sequence). Trimming took 5 bases from V and 2 from J, leaving 6 bases between them. This CDR3 has 11 residues. The CDR3 here is CAWDRQETQYF. The CDR3 region has the DNA TGTGCCTGGGACAGACAAGAGACCCAGTACTTC.

CDR3 loop: CASSLPGGEGLGELFF. CDR3 bases: TGTGCCAGCAGCCTTCCAGGGGGTGAGGGCCTCGGAGAGCTGTTTTTT. V gene TRBV7-8 combines with J gene TRBJ2-2; 7 positions match TRBD1. In germline, CDR1 is SGHVS, CDR2 FQNEAQ. This CDR3 region has 16 residues. V trimming: 5 bases; J trimming: 11 bases; junction bases outside the gene matches: 17. The variable domain in full, with the rest retrieved from reference TRBV7-8 and TRBJ2-2, is GAGVSQSPRYKVAKRGQDVALRCDPISGHVSLFWYQQALGQGPEFLTYFQNEAQLDKSGLPSDRFFAERPEGSVSTLKIQRTQQEDSAVYLCASSLPGGEGLGELFFGEGSRLTVL.

This clone appeared once. The genes are TRBV5-6 and TRBJ2-1; 7 bases fit TRBD1. This CDR3 has 16 amino acids. V was clipped by 0 bases and J by 4 bases; unmatched bases: 7. In germline, CDR1 is SGHDT, CDR2 YYEEEE. The CDR3 DNA reads as TGTGCCAGCAGCTTGGGGGGACAGTTATTGTACAATGAGCAGTTCTTC. It is translated as CASSLGGQLLYNEQFF.

The chain combines TRBV19 with TRBJ2-7, with D hard to call. The CDR3 contains 15 residues. V lost 3 bases to trimming and J lost 5 bases, with 17 bases between them. Germline CDR1 LNHDA, CDR2 SQIVND (reference sequence). The CDR3 DNA sequence: TGTGCCAGTAGTATGACCCCAGCGAATTCCCACGAGCAGTACTTC. It yields the protein CASSMTPANSHEQYF.

The rearrangement uses TRBV2 and TRBJ1-2; TRBD1 aligns across 7 bases. Trimming removed 3 bases from V and 4 bases from J; junction bases left unmatched: 8. This CDR3 comprises 15 residues. Looked up from germline, CDR1 is SNHLY and CDR2 is FYNNEI. The CDR3 spells CASSDPAGGGYGYTF. The CDR3 region has the DNA TGTGCCAGCAGTGACCCGGCAGGGGGGGGCTATGGCTACACCTTC.

With regard to this clone: Different DNA sequences within this sample yield the same CDR3. The chain is built from TRBV4-1 and TRBJ2-5; 8 positions match TRBD1. CDR1 and CDR2 from the germline V gene are MGHRA and YSYEKL. This CDR3 spans 14 amino acids. Losses at the gene ends were 1 base for V and 3 bases for J; bases not matched to a gene: 1. CDR3 coding DNA: TGCGCCAGCAGCCAAGTACAGGGGGAAGAGACCCAGTACTTC. Translating it yields CASSQVQGEETQYF.